The 27 T cell receptor beta chains listed next were all sequenced from one sample in a study of T cells after yellow fever vaccination. Via MiXCR, TCRdb re-called the 5' RACE reads, giving one row per CDR3 protein. The sample carries fewer than 350,000 distinct CDR3 sequences, about 3.5% recorded once. Sequenced here: PBMCs, sampled on the day of the yellow fever booster vaccination. All receptors come from a man younger than 35 who received the YFV17D yellow fever vaccine.

The rearrangement links TRBV7-2 to TRBJ2-1; D may be TRBD2 (5 bases). V was pared by 5 bases and J by 6 bases, with 17 bases between. Germline assignment: CDR1 SGHTA and CDR2 FQGNSA. The CDR3 extends over 15 amino acids. The CDR3 protein is CASSPPRGLANEQFF. For the CDR3, the DNA is TGTGCCAGCAGCCCACCAAGAGGACTGGCCAATGAGCAGTTCTTC.

This clonotype was seen ten or more times. The rearrangement links TRBV29-1 to TRBJ2-2, with D perhaps matching TRBD1 (6 bases). V was trimmed by 4 bases and J by 1 base, leaving 7 bases between them. The CDR3 is made up of 13 amino acids. Germline V gene lookup returns CDR1 SQVTM and CDR2 ANQGSEA. The CDR3 nucleotides read TGCAGCGTTGGGACAGTGAACACCGGGGAGCTGTTTTTT. Residues: CSVGTVNTGELFF.

This clonotype was seen ten or more times. The genes are TRBV10-3 and TRBJ2-5; D is perhaps TRBD1 (6 bases). The germline V gene has CDR1 ENHRY and CDR2 SYGVKD. The CDR3 covers 14 residues. V lost 2 bases, J lost 5 bases, and 12 bases lay in between. CDR3 nucleotide sequence: TGTGCCATCAGTGAGAGTCAGGGGCGGGAGACCCAGTACTTC. Translated: CAISESQGRETQYF.

The CDR3 nucleotides read TGTGCCAGCAGCCCCGGGACCCACGAGCAGTACTTC. Translated: CASSPGTHEQYF. This chain connects TRBV7-9 to TRBJ2-7, with D perhaps TRBD1 or TRBD2 (5 bases each). The CDR3 totals 12 residues. CDR1 SEHNR and CDR2 FQNEAQ come from the germline V gene (reference sequence). Trimming removed 5 bases from V and 5 bases from J, with 10 bases in between.

The chain carries TRBV20-1 and TRBJ1-4; D unclear. Trimming cost V 4 bases and J 7 bases, with 10 bases left between them. This CDR3 is built from 12 residues. In germline, CDR1 is DFQATT, CDR2 SNEGSKA (reference sequence). The CDR3 protein is CSATSDTEKLFF. CDR3 DNA sequence: TGCAGTGCTACCAGCGATACTGAAAAACTGTTTTTT.

V and J are TRBV15 and TRBJ2-7, with D perhaps TRBD2 (5 bases). The CDR3 contains 14 residues. Germline V gene data show CDR1 as LNHNV and CDR2 as YYDKDF (reference sequence). Trimming took off 11 bases at V and 1 base at J, with 18 bases between the two ends. CDR3: CAAGGVSESYEQYV. CDR3 nucleotides: TGTGCCGCAGGAGGTGTTAGCGAGTCCTACGAGCAGTACGTC.

In this sample, this clonotype turned up a few times. The chain is built from TRBV20-1 and TRBJ1-5; no reliable D call. V dropped 4 bases and J dropped 1 base, with 11 bases sitting between them. This CDR3 comprises 14 residues. Germline V gene lookup returns CDR1 DFQATT and CDR2 SNEGSKA (reference sequence). The CDR3 bases are TGCAGTGCTACGCGGGATCCGAGCAATCAGCCCCAGCATTTT. It translates to CSATRDPSNQPQHF.

This clonotype came up a few times. The chain couples TRBV7-2 to TRBJ2-2, with D possibly matching TRBD1 (6 bases). The CDR3 runs 15 residues. Germline V lookup: CDR1 SGHTA, CDR2 FQGNSA. The ends were cut back, 5 bases at V and 3 bases at J, with 13 bases in the middle. CDR3 DNA: TGTGCCAGCAGCCAGGGGTCGCGAGACACCGGGGAGCTGTTTTTT. It translates to CASSQGSRDTGELFF.

Many counts were recorded for this clonotype. The chain recombines TRBV4-3 with TRBJ1-1; 9 nucleotides match TRBD1. Germline V CDR1 and CDR2: LGHNA, YSLEER. The CDR3 is 18 residues long. V was clipped by 1 base and J by 5 bases; unmatched bases: 14. This CDR3 is CASSQVPAGTGRGTEAFF. As DNA, the CDR3 is TGCGCCAGCAGCCAAGTGCCGGCCGGGACAGGGCGCGGAACTGAAGCTTTCTTT.

The rearrangement links TRBV27 to TRBJ1-2, with a weak D call TRBD1 (6 bases). V was shortened by 5 bases and J by 8 bases, with 18 bases between the two germline ends. The V gene's germline CDR1 is MNHEY and CDR2 SMNVEV (reference sequence). CDR3 length: 14 residues. This CDR3 is CASSPGDSYKGYTF. The CDR3 DNA reads TGTGCCAGCAGTCCAGGGGATTCCTATAAAGGCTACACCTTC.

The J gene is TRBJ2-1, the V gene TRBV12-3 or TRBV12-4; 11 bases match TRBD1. There are 15 residues in the CDR3. V was pared by 8 bases and J by 3 bases, with 6 bases of the junction left unmatched. In nucleotides, the CDR3 is TGTGCCAGCCGTCTCGGGACAGGGGGCTACAATGAGCAGTTCTTC. Protein sequence: CASRLGTGGYNEQFF.

This clonotype was seen many times. The rearrangement joins TRBV11-1 to TRBJ2-7, with D uncertain. Germline V gene data show CDR1 as SGHAT and CDR2 as FQDESV (reference sequence). Trimming pared 3 bases from V and 0 bases from J, leaving 9 bases between. This CDR3 is built from 14 residues. The CDR3 DNA is TGTGCCAGCAGCTTCAAACAGTCCTCCTACGAGCAGTACTTC. This encodes CASSFKQSSYEQYF.

This clonotype was seen many times. At one of its ends the junction is not consistent with the germline gene, which may arise from a read error. The CDR3 loop is CASSEALGTNF. CDR3 in DNA: TGTGCCAGCAGTGAAGCGCTTGGGACAAACTTC. The chain links TRBV6-1 to TRBJ2-5, with D possibly matching TRBD1 (6 bases). The CDR3 is made up of 11 amino acids. The V gene's germline CDR1 is MNHNS and CDR2 SASEGT.

In regard to this clonotype: This could be a read error, since a much larger clone is one nucleotide away. The chain joins TRBV7-3 to TRBJ1-5, with D maybe TRBD1 (5 bases). The length of the CDR3 is 14 residues. The germline CDR1 and CDR2 sequences are SGHTA and FQGTGA. CDR3 in amino acids: CARGPSVGDQPQHF. The CDR3, as DNA: TGTGCAAGGGGACCGTCGGTGGGGGATCAGCCCCAGCATTTT.

This clonotype was counted many times. This chain joins TRBV5-1 and TRBJ1-1; 10 bases agree with TRBD1. The CDR3 is 15 amino acids. Germline values: CDR1 SGHRS, CDR2 YFSETQ. The trim removed 1 base at V and 4 bases at J, leaving 4 bases unmatched. The CDR3 spells CASSLLGQGSTEAFF. Written as DNA, the CDR3 is TGCGCCAGCAGCTTGTTGGGACAGGGGAGCACTGAAGCTTTCTTT.

This clonotype was seen ten or more times. J is TRBJ2-7 and V is TRBV7-2; 11 positions match TRBD1. V was clipped by 3 bases and J by 6 bases; unmatched bases: 4. The CDR3 loop spans 14 amino acids. In germline, CDR1 is SGHTA, CDR2 FQGNSA. CDR3 bases: TGTGCCAGCAGCTTCGGGACAGGGGGTTTCGAGCAGTACTTC. It translates to CASSFGTGGFEQYF.

The J gene is TRBJ2-6, the V gene TRBV7-2, with D possibly TRBD1 on 5 matching bases. The V end lost 5 bases, the J end lost 1 base, and 9 bases lay between the germline ends. This CDR3 has 15 amino acids. Looked up from germline, CDR1 is SGHTA and CDR2 is FQGNSA. As DNA, the CDR3 is TGTGCCAGCAGCGCCAGGGTGTCTGGGGCCAACGTCCTGACTTTC. Its protein product is CASSARVSGANVLTF.

This chain connects TRBV30 to TRBJ1-2; 10 bases map to TRBD1. Per the germline V gene, CDR1 is GTSNPN and CDR2 is SVGIG (reference sequence). The CDR3 loop spans 17 amino acids. J lost 8 bases, V lost 5 bases, and 20 bases had no gene match. The CDR3 is CAWAPPGQGILRLGYTF. CDR3 bases: TGTGCCTGGGCGCCCCCGGGACAGGGGATTCTCCGTCTCGGCTACACCTTC.

This clonotype was recorded many times. The genes are TRBV20-1 and TRBJ2-3; D perhaps matches TRBD2 (7 bases). There are 17 residues in the CDR3. V lost 5 bases, J lost 5 bases, and 26 bases lay in between. Looked up from germline, CDR1 is DFQATT and CDR2 is SNEGSKA (reference sequence). CDR3 residues: CSAFDTRLVRGGDTQYF. The CDR3 DNA reads as TGCAGTGCTTTCGACACCCGACTAGTGAGGGGGGGAGATACGCAGTATTTT.

This clonotype was seen a few times. The chain recombines TRBV12-3 or TRBV12-4 with TRBJ1-1, with TRBD1 matching over 10 bases. CDR3 size: 14 residues. The trim removed 5 bases at V and 11 bases at J, leaving 11 bases unmatched. CDR3 loop: CASSLGTGDLRAFF. The CDR3 DNA is TGTGCCAGCAGTCTGGGGACAGGGGACTTAAGGGCTTTCTTT.

Many counts were recorded for this clonotype. The gene calls are TRBV7-9 and TRBJ2-3, with D perhaps matching TRBD2 (5 bases). The CDR3 length is 13 residues. Germline lookup yields CDR1 SEHNR and CDR2 FQNEAQ (reference sequence). V shed 10 bases and J shed 1 base, with 12 bases lying between them. CDR3 sequence (DNA): TGTGCCACCTCTAGTAGCGGCACAGATACGCAGTATTTT. Its translation: CATSSSGTDTQYF.

The sample holds many counts of this clonotype. The rearrangement links TRBV12-3 or TRBV12-4 to TRBJ2-1; no firm D call. This CDR3 region has 12 residues. Trimming removed 1 base at V and 9 bases at J, with 7 bases between. Written as DNA, the CDR3 is TGTGCCAGCAGTTTAGAGGGTGCTGAGCAGTTCTTC. It translates to CASSLEGAEQFF.

V is TRBV12-3 or TRBV12-4 and J is TRBJ2-1; D uncertain. Trimming stripped 5 bases from V and 8 bases from J, with 13 bases between. There are 13 residues in the CDR3. CDR3 protein: CASSPRRKDEQFF. CDR3 DNA: TGTGCCAGCAGTCCCCGAAGAAAGGATGAGCAGTTCTTC.

This clonotype was counted a few times. The rearrangement links TRBV6-2 or TRBV6-3 to TRBJ1-6; possible D gene TRBD1, 6 bases. The V gene lost 6 bases and the J gene lost 6 bases, with 12 bases spanning the gap. The germline CDR1 and CDR2 sequences are MNHEY and SVGEGT. This CDR3 is 14 amino acids long. The DNA of the CDR3 is TGTGCCAGCAGCAACGGGACACCTAATTCACCCCTCCACTTT. It is translated as CASSNGTPNSPLHF.

This clonotype was detected a few times. The chain couples TRBV7-2 to TRBJ1-6; D uncertain. The CDR3 spans 14 residues. V gave up 1 base and J gave up 4 bases, with 5 bases separating them. Germline loops: CDR1 SGHTA, CDR2 FQGNSA. Here the CDR3 reads CASSLVGYNSPLHF. The CDR3 coding sequence is TGTGCCAGCAGCTTAGTTGGTTATAATTCACCCCTCCACTTT.

This clonotype was picked up many times. Written as DNA, the CDR3 is TGCAGCGTTGCCCGCGAAGGACTAGCGGGGAGGGAGACCCAGTACTTC. Translating it yields CSVAREGLAGRETQYF. The chain uses TRBV29-1 and TRBJ2-5; 12 nucleotides agree with TRBD2. The CDR3 is 16 amino acids. The germline V gene encodes CDR1 SQVTM and CDR2 ANQGSEA. The V and J ends lost 4 bases and 5 bases, in that order; junction bases with no gene match: 11.

The sample holds many counts of this clonotype. V usage is TRBV18 and J usage is TRBJ2-7; TRBD2 might be the D (7 bases). The CDR3 is made up of 14 amino acids. Germline V gives CDR1 KGHSH, CDR2 LQKENI. Trimming removed 1 base from V and 2 bases from J, with 9 bases in between. This CDR3 reads CASSPRGGPYEQYF. In nucleotides, the CDR3 is TGTGCCAGCTCACCACGGGGGGGCCCCTACGAGCAGTACTTC. The complete variable domain, with remaining parts taken from reference TRBV18 and TRBJ2-7, reads NAGVMQNPRHLVRRRGQEARLRCSPMKGHSHVYWYRQLPEEGLKFMVYLQKENIIDESGMPKERFSAEFPKEGPSILRIQQVVRGDSAAYFCASSPRGGPYEQYFGPGTRLTVT.